Each of the 17 T cell receptor beta chains below was sequenced from the same sample in a study of post-analysis software for immune sequencing data (dated by TCRdb to between 2015 and 2016). Findings and caveats that apply to the study as a whole: Significantly higher frequencies in patients than in controls were found for about five TRBV segments, including TRBV5-6, TRBV5-1 and TRBV20-1.

Their target antigens are unknown. The protocol used for the library was PCR. TCRdb names Illumina HiSeq 2500 as the instrument used. To reduce PCR and sequencing biases, unique molecular identifiers were built into the TCR beta cDNA libraries. In-frame beta chains were kept once TCRdb had trimmed the public reads at Q25 with fastp and called clones with MiXCR. Records with the same CDR3 protein are collapsed into one entry carrying the most frequent genes and DNA. The sample contains fewer than 850,000 distinct CDR3 sequences, approximately 44% of them found a single time. The ten largest make up roughly 5% of the sample. The specimen was blood. Source of these receptors: a girl aged 5 to 17 with multiple sclerosis.

This clonotype has only a few counts. The gene calls are TRBV12-3 or TRBV12-4 and TRBJ1-4; the D gene is possibly TRBD1 (5 bases). Trimming stripped 6 bases from V and 8 bases from J, with 16 bases between. The CDR3 length is 14 residues. The CDR3 loop is CASSPQGGGEKLFF. DNA of the CDR3: TGTGCCAGCAGCCCTCAGGGTGGAGGAGAAAAACTGTTTTTT.

This clonotype occurred once. This chain uses TRBV6-2 or TRBV6-3 with TRBJ2-7; TRBD1 aligns across 7 bases. V shed 4 bases, J shed 3 bases, and the junction held 9 bases outside the gene matches. The length of the CDR3 is 15 residues. CDR1 and CDR2 from the germline V gene are MNHEY and SVGEGT. In DNA, the CDR3 is TGTGCCAGCAGTTTCCGGGACAGCCCCTACTACGAGCAGTACTTC. Its protein product is CASSFRDSPYYEQYF.

This clonotype was counted between two and nine times. The chain employs TRBV29-1 and TRBJ1-4; tentatively, D is TRBD1 (5 bases). CDR3 length: 14 amino acids. Trimming shortened V by 6 bases and J by 6 bases, and 17 bases separated the two germline ends. Germline CDR1 SQVTM, CDR2 ANQGSEA. CDR3 sequence reads: CSVAPGRSDEKLFF. CDR3 nucleotide sequence: TGCAGCGTAGCCCCGGGGCGGTCGGATGAAAAACTGTTTTTT.

This clonotype appeared a few times. This sequence joins TRBV6-1 and TRBJ2-6; no reliable D call. The V end was cut by 7 bases, the J end by 0 bases, with 10 bases between. Germline V gene data show CDR1 as MNHNS and CDR2 as SASEGT. This CDR3 has 15 residues. CDR3 protein: CASKRSNSGANVLTF. As DNA, the CDR3 is TGTGCCAGCAAACGCAGCAACTCTGGGGCCAACGTCCTGACTTTC.

This clonotype was observed at least ten times. The chain combines TRBV20-1 with TRBJ2-7; TRBD2 matches at 14 bases. The germline CDR1 and CDR2 sequences are DFQATT and SNEGSKA (reference sequence). The CDR3 loop spans 17 amino acids. J lost 0 bases, V lost 5 bases, and 9 bases had no gene match. The CDR3 coding sequence is TGCAGTGCTGCTCCGGGACTAGCGGGAGACTTCTCCTACGAGCAGTACTTC. Translated: CSAAPGLAGDFSYEQYF.

V and J are TRBV5-1 and TRBJ2-1; 8 bases agree with TRBD2. The CDR3 spans 15 residues. Germline CDR1 SGHRS, CDR2 YFSETQ. The trim removed 4 bases at V and 9 bases at J, leaving 12 bases unmatched. CDR3 residues: CASSPSPGLGGEQFF. The CDR3 coding sequence is TGCGCCAGCAGCCCATCACCGGGACTAGGCGGTGAGCAGTTCTTC.

The sample holds many counts of this clonotype. The rearrangement joins TRBV28 to TRBJ2-3; unclear D gene. Trimming took 5 bases from V and 0 from J, leaving 18 bases between them. Per the germline V gene, CDR1 is MDHEN and CDR2 is SYDVKM. The CDR3 sequence is 17 residues long. The CDR3 is CASSPYPLIESTDTQYF. CDR3 nucleotide sequence: TGTGCCAGCAGTCCATACCCCCTAATTGAGAGCACAGATACGCAGTATTTT.

J is TRBJ2-3 and V is TRBV5-1; weak D call: TRBD1 (5 bases). The CDR3 loop spans 16 amino acids. V lost 3 bases and J 0 bases, leaving 14 bases between the germline ends. Germline values: CDR1 SGHRS, CDR2 YFSETQ. CDR3 coding DNA: TGCGCCAGCAGCTCGATAACCACAGGCAGCACAGATACGCAGTATTTT. Residues: CASSSITTGSTDTQYF.

The chain couples TRBV9 to TRBJ2-3; D is perhaps TRBD2 (5 bases). This CDR3 spans 16 amino acids. Between the trimmed V and J ends, which lost 4 bases and 3 bases, there was a span of 18 bases. Germline V CDR1 and CDR2: SGDLS, YYNGEE. CDR3 coding DNA: TGTGCCAGCAGCCCCGAGGGTGGGATCCCGACAGATACGCAGTATTTT. Its protein product is CASSPEGGIPTDTQYF.

The chain links TRBV6-2 or TRBV6-3 to TRBJ1-2; D is undetermined. CDR1 is MNHEY and CDR2 is SVGEGT in the germline V gene. The CDR3 spans 12 residues. The V and J ends lost 2 bases and 3 bases respectively, with 4 bases between them. This CDR3 reads CASSYSYYGYTF. CDR3 in DNA: TGTGCCAGCAGTTACAGTTACTATGGCTACACCTTC.

For this clonotype: Sequence at one end of the junction differs from germline and may be a read error. The rearrangement joins TRBV5-1 to TRBJ1-2; a possible D gene is TRBD1 (6 bases). CDR1 and CDR2 from the germline V gene are SGHRS and YFSETQ. CDR3 size: 13 residues. DNA for the CDR3: TGCGCCAGCAGCTGGGACAATCCCCATGGCTGCACCTTC. This translates into CASSWDNPHGCTF.

The rearrangement joins TRBV4-1 to TRBJ1-1; tentative D call: TRBD1 (5 bases). Per germline, CDR1 MGHRA and CDR2 YSYEKL. V lost 5 bases and J 1 base, leaving 14 bases between the germline ends. The CDR3 extends over 15 amino acids. CDR3 protein: CASSSGEKPNTEAFF. DNA for the CDR3: TGCGCCAGCAGCTCGGGGGAAAAACCGAACACTGAAGCTTTCTTT.

V is TRBV28 and J is TRBJ2-3, with TRBD2 identical over 9 bases. V shed 3 bases, J shed 4 bases, and the junction held 8 bases outside the gene matches. Germline assignment: CDR1 MDHEN and CDR2 SYDVKM. The CDR3 contains 16 residues. CDR3 sequence reads: CASSFRGGRVADTQYF. CDR3 coding DNA: TGTGCCAGCAGTTTCCGCGGCGGGAGGGTGGCAGATACGCAGTATTTT.

This chain links TRBV12-3 or TRBV12-4 with TRBJ2-3; 8 nucleotides line up with TRBD1. This CDR3 is built from 14 residues. V lost 7 bases, J lost 2 bases, and 5 bases stayed unmatched. The CDR3 sequence: CASKRTGNTDTQYF. CDR3 sequence (DNA): TGTGCCAGCAAAAGGACAGGGAACACAGATACGCAGTATTTT.

This clonotype was found a few times. In DNA form, the CDR3 reads TGCAGCGTACGACAGGGGGCGCAGGCTGACTATGGCTACACCTTC. Residues: CSVRQGAQADYGYTF. The V gene is TRBV29-1, the J gene TRBJ1-2; the match to TRBD1 covers 10 bases. J gave up 3 bases and V 6 bases, and 10 bases lay outside the gene matches. CDR3 length: 15 residues. CDR1 is SQVTM, CDR2 ANQGSEA, per germline.

The chain recombines TRBV20-1 with TRBJ1-6; D is unclear. V lost 5 bases, J lost 4 bases, and 12 bases lay in between. This CDR3 region has 14 residues. Germline CDR1 and CDR2: DFQATT and SNEGSKA (reference sequence). The CDR3 DNA is TGCAGTGCTGGGTCGGGCGATTATAATTCACCCCTCCACTTT. This codes for CSAGSGDYNSPLHF.

The chain is built from TRBV29-1 and TRBJ2-2; 13 bases map to TRBD2. There are 16 residues in the CDR3. In germline, CDR1 is SQVTM, CDR2 ANQGSEA. With V trimmed by 2 bases and J by 6 bases, 6 bases remained unmatched. For the CDR3, the DNA is TGCAGCGTTGAAATAGGACTAGCGGGAGAGGCCGGGGAGCTGTTTTTT. It translates to CSVEIGLAGEAGELFF.